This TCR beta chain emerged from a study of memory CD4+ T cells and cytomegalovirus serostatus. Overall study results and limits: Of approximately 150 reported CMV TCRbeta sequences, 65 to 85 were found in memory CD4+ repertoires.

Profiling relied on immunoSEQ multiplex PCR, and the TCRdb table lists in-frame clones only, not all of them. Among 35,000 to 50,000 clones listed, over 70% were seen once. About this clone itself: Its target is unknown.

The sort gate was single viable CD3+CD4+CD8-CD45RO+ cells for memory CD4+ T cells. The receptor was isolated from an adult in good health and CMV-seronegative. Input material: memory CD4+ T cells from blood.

The CDR3 region has the DNA TGTGCCAGCAGTGAAGATCTAGGTACTAGCGGGGTGTCCCAGTACTTC. This translates into CASSEDLGTSGVSQYF. This chain links TRBV6-1 with TRBJ2-5, with 10 bases identical to TRBD2. This CDR3 is 16 amino acids long. V lost 1 base and J lost 9; bases outside the gene matches: 11. Germline CDR1 reads MNHNS; CDR2 reads SASEGT.